Below, 14 T cell receptor beta chains from the same sample are listed, as sequenced in a study of T cell changes during pregnancy in multiple sclerosis. The table came from immunoSEQ multiplex PCR; TCRdb's copy has only in-frame clones and leaves some out. The data hold under 70,000 clones, with approximately 91% observed a single time. The material sequenced was peripheral blood, taken in the second trimester of pregnancy. The receptors originated from a female donor with multiple sclerosis, enrolled in a pregnancy study.

The V and J genes are TRBV6-6 and TRBJ1-5; no reliable D call. Trimming pared 4 bases from V and 6 bases from J, leaving 19 bases between. The CDR3 is 16 residues long. CDR1 MNHNY and CDR2 SVGAGI come from the germline V gene (reference sequence). The CDR3 nucleotides read TGTGCCAGCAGTTTCCAAGGAACCAGCGCGGGTCAGCCCCAGCATTTT. It encodes CASSFQGTSAGQPQHF.

V usage is TRBV30 and J usage is TRBJ2-1; D perhaps matches TRBD2 (7 bases). The germline V gene encodes CDR1 GTSNPN and CDR2 SVGIG (reference sequence). The CDR3 is made up of 14 amino acids. The V and J ends lost 2 bases and 4 bases respectively, with 12 bases between them. Here the CDR3 reads CAWSHGGLYNEQFF. The CDR3 nucleotides read TGTGCCTGGAGTCACGGGGGGCTGTACAATGAGCAGTTCTTC.

This clone was found a few times. The chain recombines TRBV4-2 with TRBJ1-6; no clear D. V lost 2 bases to trimming and J lost 11 bases, with 22 bases between them. This CDR3 has 17 amino acids. Germline CDR1 and CDR2: LGHNA and YNFKEQ. CDR3 bases: TGTGCCAGCAGCCAATCCCCCGTTGAGCGTCCTGGTCCACCCCTCCACTTT. This gives the protein CASSQSPVERPGPPLHF.

This clone has just one count. The CDR3 DNA reads as TGTGCCAGCAGTAGGAGGGATCAGCCCCAGCATTTT. It encodes CASSRRDQPQHF. V and J are TRBV2 and TRBJ1-5, with D uncertain. The V gene's germline CDR1 is SNHLY and CDR2 FYNNEI. The CDR3 runs 12 residues. V lost 5 bases and J lost 5, with 7 bases in between.

On this clone itself: The sample contains more than one DNA sequence encoding this CDR3. The chain has TRBV5-1 and TRBJ1-2, with 7 bases matching TRBD1. The CDR3 has 14 residues. Germline CDR1 is SGHRS and CDR2 is YFSETQ. The V and J ends lost 4 bases and 3 bases, in that order; junction bases with no gene match: 6. CDR3 nucleotides: TGCGCCAGCAGCACAACCGGGACAGACTATGGCTACACCTTC. Amino acid sequence: CASSTTGTDYGYTF. Combining the CDR3 with reference TRBV5-1 and TRBJ1-2 gives the whole variable domain KAGVTQTPRYLIKTRGQQVTLSCSPISGHRSVSWYQQTPGQGLQFLFEYFSETQRNKGNFPGRFSGRQFSNSRSEMNVSTLELGDSALYLCASSTTGTDYGYTFGSGTRLTVV.

The CDR3 loop reads CASQRQGATEAFF. The CDR3, as DNA: TGTGCCTCCCAGAGGCAGGGGGCCACTGAAGCTTTCTTT. The chain joins TRBV30 to TRBJ1-1, with 8 bases matching TRBD1. From germline, CDR1 is GTSNPN and CDR2 SVGIG (reference sequence). The CDR3 loop spans 13 amino acids. V shed 7 bases and J 4 bases; nucleotides not matched to a gene: 8.

The genes are TRBV29-1 and TRBJ1-1, with TRBD1 identical over 7 bases. CDR3 length: 13 amino acids. Trimming removed 6 bases from V and 3 bases from J; junction bases left unmatched: 7. Germline V gene lookup returns CDR1 SQVTM and CDR2 ANQGSEA. The CDR3 protein is CSVQTGEHTEAFF. The DNA of the CDR3 is TGCAGCGTCCAAACAGGGGAGCACACTGAAGCTTTCTTT.

V gene TRBV9 combines with J gene TRBJ2-3; the match to TRBD2 covers 10 bases. Germline lookup yields CDR1 SGDLS and CDR2 YYNGEE. The CDR3 consists of 21 residues. Unmatched junction bases numbered 23, after V lost 3 bases and J lost 4 bases. The CDR3 sequence: CASSAPAWPLRAGGPADTQYF. Here the CDR3 DNA reads TGTGCCAGCAGCGCCCCGGCCTGGCCCCTCAGAGCGGGGGGGCCGGCAGATACGCAGTATTTT.

This clone was detected only once. The chain is built from TRBV7-2 and TRBJ1-4; the D is unclear. Trimming stripped 3 bases from V and 8 bases from J, with 10 bases between. The CDR3 covers 13 residues. Germline CDR1 is SGHTA and CDR2 is FQGNSA. The CDR3 protein is CASSLSSGEKLFF. The CDR3 DNA reads as TGTGCCAGCAGCTTGTCCTCTGGCGAAAAACTGTTTTTT.

A single count supports this clone. The rearrangement uses TRBV7-3 and TRBJ2-1; 11 nucleotides align to TRBD2. The germline V gene encodes CDR1 SGHTA and CDR2 FQGTGA. With V trimmed by 0 bases and J by 6 bases, 4 bases remained unmatched. This CDR3 comprises 16 residues. The CDR3 bases are TGTGCCAGCAGCTTAACTCCCCTAGCGGGGGGCAATGAGCAGTTCTTC. Protein: CASSLTPLAGGNEQFF.

This rearrangement joins TRBV4-1 to TRBJ1-4, with 8 bases fitting TRBD1. V dropped 2 bases and J dropped 8; count of bases not matched to a gene: 4. This CDR3 spans 14 amino acids. CDR1 and CDR2 (germline): MGHRA, YSYEKL. CDR3 bases: TGCGCCAGCAGCCAACAGGGGGCAGACGAAAAACTGTTTTTT. This sequence encodes CASSQQGADEKLFF.

The chain uses TRBV7-9 and TRBJ1-2, with D hard to call. CDR1 is SEHNR, CDR2 FQNEAQ, per germline (reference sequence). V was trimmed by 0 bases and J by 3 bases, leaving 8 bases between them. The CDR3 is made up of 14 amino acids. This CDR3 is CASSLAGRDYGYTF. CDR3 coding DNA: TGTGCCAGCAGCTTAGCCGGGCGGGACTATGGCTACACCTTC.

The chain couples TRBV30 to TRBJ2-1; 16 nucleotides align to TRBD2. The length of the CDR3 is 16 residues. In germline, CDR1 is GTSNPN, CDR2 SVGIG (reference sequence). Germline trimming cut 3 bases from V and 9 bases from J; bases unmatched to any gene: 8. Here the CDR3 reads CAWSTGTSGGGSEQFF. The CDR3, as DNA: TGTGCCTGGAGCACGGGGACTAGCGGGGGGGGAAGTGAGCAGTTCTTC.

The chain carries TRBV5-6 and TRBJ1-4, with a tentative D call TRBD1 (6 bases). CDR1 SGHDT and CDR2 YYEEEE come from the germline V gene. The CDR3 has 15 amino acids. Trimming shortened V by 4 bases and J by 6 bases, and 16 bases separated the two germline ends. CDR3: CASSHNRVRDEKLFF. CDR3 nucleotide sequence: TGTGCCAGCAGCCATAACAGGGTGCGTGATGAAAAACTGTTTTTT.